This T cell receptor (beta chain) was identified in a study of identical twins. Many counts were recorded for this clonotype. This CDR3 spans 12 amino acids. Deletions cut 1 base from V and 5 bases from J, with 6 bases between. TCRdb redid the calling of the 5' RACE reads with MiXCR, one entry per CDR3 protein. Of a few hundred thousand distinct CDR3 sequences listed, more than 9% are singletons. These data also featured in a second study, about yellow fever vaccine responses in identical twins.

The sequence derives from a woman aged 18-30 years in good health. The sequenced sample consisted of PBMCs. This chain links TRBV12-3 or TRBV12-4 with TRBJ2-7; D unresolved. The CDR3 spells CASSLVTDEQYF. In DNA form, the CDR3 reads TGTGCCAGCAGTTTAGTAACGGACGAGCAGTACTTC.